The clone carrying this TCR beta chain has only one observation. As yet, its antigen is unknown. The data were obtained in a study of cytomegalovirus exposure and HLA in healthy donors. General study results and limits: There were some V segments, including TRBV6-2 and TRBV6-3, excluded as indistinguishable.

The CDR3 contains 15 residues. Germline assignment: CDR1 KGHSH and CDR2 LQKENI. After removal of 3 bases from V and 6 bases from J, the junction contained 4 bases not matched to a gene. Researchers ran the PCR with 60 Vbeta and 13 Jbeta primers. TCRdb keeps only in-frame clones here, not all; method: immunoSEQ multiplex PCR. Of about 150,000 clones in the sample, 65% to 80% were seen once. Sequences were obtained from PBMCs. The sequence was collected from a young man in good health and CMV-seronegative. The rearrangement links TRBV18 to TRBJ1-6, with 8 bases aligning to TRBD1. The CDR3 here is CASSPGTGANSPLHF. The CDR3 coding sequence is TGTGCCAGCTCACCTGGGACAGGAGCTAATTCACCCCTCCACTTT.